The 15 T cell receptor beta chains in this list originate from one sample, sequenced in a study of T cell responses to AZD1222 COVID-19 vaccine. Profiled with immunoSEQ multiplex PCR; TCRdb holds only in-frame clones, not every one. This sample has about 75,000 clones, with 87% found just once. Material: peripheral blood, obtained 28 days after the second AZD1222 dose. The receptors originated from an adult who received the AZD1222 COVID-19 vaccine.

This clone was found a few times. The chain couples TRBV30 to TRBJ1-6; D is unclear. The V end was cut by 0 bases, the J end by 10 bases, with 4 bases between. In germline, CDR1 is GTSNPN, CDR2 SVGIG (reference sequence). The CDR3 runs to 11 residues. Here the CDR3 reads CAWSVISPLHF. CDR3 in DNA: TGTGCCTGGAGTGTAATCTCACCCCTCCACTTT.

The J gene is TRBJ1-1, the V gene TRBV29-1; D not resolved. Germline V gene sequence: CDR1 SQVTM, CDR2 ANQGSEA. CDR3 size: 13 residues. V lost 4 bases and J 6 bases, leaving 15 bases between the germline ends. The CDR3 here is CSVGLTVDAEAFF. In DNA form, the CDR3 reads TGCAGCGTTGGGCTTACGGTGGACGCTGAAGCTTTCTTT. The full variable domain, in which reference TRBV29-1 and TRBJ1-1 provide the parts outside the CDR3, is SAVISQKPSRDICQRGTSLTIQCQVDSQVTMMFWYRQQPGQSLTLIATANQGSEATYESGFVIDKFPISRPNLTFSTLTVSNMSPEDSSIYLCSVGLTVDAEAFFGQGTRLTVV.

This CDR3 reads CATAQVQETQYF. DNA of the CDR3: TGTGCCACAGCCCAGGTGCAAGAGACCCAGTACTTC. This rearrangement joins TRBV6-5 to TRBJ2-5; D gene uncertain. The CDR3 loop spans 12 amino acids. V lost 10 bases and J lost 2, with 11 bases in between. CDR1 and CDR2 from the germline V gene are MNHEY and SVGAGI.

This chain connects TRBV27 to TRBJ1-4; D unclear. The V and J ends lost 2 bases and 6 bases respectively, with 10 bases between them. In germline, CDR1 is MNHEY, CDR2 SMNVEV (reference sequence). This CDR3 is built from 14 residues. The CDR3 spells CASSLRQPYEKLFF. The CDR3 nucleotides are TGTGCCAGCAGTTTACGGCAGCCGTATGAAAAACTGTTTTTT.

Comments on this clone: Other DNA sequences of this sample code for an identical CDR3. The CDR3 nucleotides read TGTGCCTGGAGTGTAGGCTCACCCCTCCACTTT. It is translated as CAWSVGSPLHF. The chain has TRBV30 and TRBJ1-6; D remains ambiguous. The CDR3 contains 11 residues. The germline CDR1 and CDR2 sequences are GTSNPN and SVGIG (reference sequence). The ends were cut back, 0 bases at V and 10 bases at J, with 4 bases in the middle.

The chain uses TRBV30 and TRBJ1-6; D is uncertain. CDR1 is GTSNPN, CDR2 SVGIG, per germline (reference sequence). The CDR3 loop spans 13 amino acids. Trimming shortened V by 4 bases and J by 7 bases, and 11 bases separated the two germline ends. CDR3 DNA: TGTGCCTGGACGGGGTCCTTAAATTCACCCCTCCACTTT. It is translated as CAWTGSLNSPLHF. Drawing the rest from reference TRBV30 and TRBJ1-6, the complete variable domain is SQTIHQWPATLVQPVGSPLSLECTVEGTSNPNLYWYRQAAGRGLQLLFYSVGIGQISSEVPQNLSASRPQDRQFILSSKKLLLSDSGFYLCAWTGSLNSPLHFGNGTRLTVT.

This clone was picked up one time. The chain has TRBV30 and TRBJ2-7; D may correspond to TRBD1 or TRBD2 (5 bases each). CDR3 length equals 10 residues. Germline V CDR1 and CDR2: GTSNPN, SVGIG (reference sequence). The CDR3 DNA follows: TGTGCAATACTCGGGGCAGCCCCCTACTTC. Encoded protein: CAILGAAPYF. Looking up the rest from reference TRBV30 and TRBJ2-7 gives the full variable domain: SQTIHQWPATLVQPVGSPLSLECTVEGTSNPNLYWYRQAAGRGLQLLFYSVGIGQISSEVPQNLSASRPQDRQFILSSKKLLLSDSGFYLCAILGAAPYFGPGTRLTVT.

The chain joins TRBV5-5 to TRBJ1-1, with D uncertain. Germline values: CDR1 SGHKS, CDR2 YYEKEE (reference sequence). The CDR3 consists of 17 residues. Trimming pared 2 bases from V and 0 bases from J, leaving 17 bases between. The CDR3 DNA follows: TGTGCCAGCAGCTTCCCGGGAAGTCCTTTCATGAACACTGAAGCTTTCTTT. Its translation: CASSFPGSPFMNTEAFF.

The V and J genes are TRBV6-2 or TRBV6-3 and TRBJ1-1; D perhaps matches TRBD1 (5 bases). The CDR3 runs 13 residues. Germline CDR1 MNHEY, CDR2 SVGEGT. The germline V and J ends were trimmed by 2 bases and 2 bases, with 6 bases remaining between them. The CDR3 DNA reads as TGTGCCAGCAGTTACAGGGGAAACACTGAAGCTTTCTTT. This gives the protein CASSYRGNTEAFF.

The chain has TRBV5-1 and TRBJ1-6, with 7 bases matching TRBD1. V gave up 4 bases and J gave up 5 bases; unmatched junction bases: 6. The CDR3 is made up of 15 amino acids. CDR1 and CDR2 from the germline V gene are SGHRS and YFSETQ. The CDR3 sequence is CASSDGDRDNSPLHF. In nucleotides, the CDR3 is TGCGCCAGCAGCGACGGCGACAGGGATAATTCACCCCTCCACTTT. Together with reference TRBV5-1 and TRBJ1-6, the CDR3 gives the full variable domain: KAGVTQTPRYLIKTRGQQVTLSCSPISGHRSVSWYQQTPGQGLQFLFEYFSETQRNKGNFPGRFSGRQFSNSRSEMNVSTLELGDSALYLCASSDGDRDNSPLHFGNGTRLTVT.

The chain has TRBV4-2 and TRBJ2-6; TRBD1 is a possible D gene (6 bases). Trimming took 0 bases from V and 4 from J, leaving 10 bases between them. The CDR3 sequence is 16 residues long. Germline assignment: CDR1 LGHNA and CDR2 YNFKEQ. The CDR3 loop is CASSQEAGAGANVLTF. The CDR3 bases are TGTGCCAGCAGCCAAGAGGCAGGGGCCGGGGCCAACGTCCTGACTTTC.

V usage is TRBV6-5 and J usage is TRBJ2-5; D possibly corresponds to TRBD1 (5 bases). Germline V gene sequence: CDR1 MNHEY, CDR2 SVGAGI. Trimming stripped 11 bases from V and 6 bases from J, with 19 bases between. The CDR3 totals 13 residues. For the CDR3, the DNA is TGTGCCGCCCAGGGCCCCCCTGGGAAGACCCAGTACTTC. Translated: CAAQGPPGKTQYF.

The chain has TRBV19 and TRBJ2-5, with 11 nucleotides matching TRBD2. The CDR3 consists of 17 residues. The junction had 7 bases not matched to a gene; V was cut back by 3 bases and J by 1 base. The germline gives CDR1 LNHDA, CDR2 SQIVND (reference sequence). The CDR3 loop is CASSIRYLAGGQETQYF. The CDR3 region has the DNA TGTGCCAGTAGTATCCGTTACCTAGCGGGGGGCCAAGAGACCCAGTACTTC.

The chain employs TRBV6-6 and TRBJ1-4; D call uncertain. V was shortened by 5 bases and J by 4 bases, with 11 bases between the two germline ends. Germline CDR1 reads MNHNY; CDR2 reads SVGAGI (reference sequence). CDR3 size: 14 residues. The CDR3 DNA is TGTGCCAGCAGTGCCGGAACATTTAATGAAAAACTGTTTTTT. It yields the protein CASSAGTFNEKLFF.

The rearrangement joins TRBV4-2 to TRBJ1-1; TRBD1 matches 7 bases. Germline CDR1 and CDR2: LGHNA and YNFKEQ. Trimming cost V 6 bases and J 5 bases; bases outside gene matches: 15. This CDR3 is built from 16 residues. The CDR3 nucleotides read TGTGCCAGCAGACCAAGTTTGACAGGGCTGTGGACTGAAGCTTTCTTT. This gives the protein CASRPSLTGLWTEAFF.